Listed below are T cell receptor beta chains from one sample, sequenced in a study of CD4 T cells in relation to SARS-CoV-2 and coronaviruses. Only in-frame clones appear in the TCRdb table, and some are missing; sequencing was by immunoSEQ multiplex PCR. The sample consists of about 22,000 clones, more than 60% of them appearing once. For these TCRs, the target antigens are not known. The source material was CD4+ T cells from PBMCs, cultured in vitro. These receptor sequences come from a human donor in good health. The CDR3 runs from the conserved cysteine through the conserved F or W. Fields, in order: V gene, D gene, J gene, clone size, CDR3 DNA, CDR3 protein. A D gene is named only where the DNA matches it firmly. Expanded clones get a size class; other rows say once, few or many, or leave the size out.

v_gene: TRBV6-2/TRBV6-3; d_gene: NA; j_gene: TRBJ2-7; abundance: NA; CDR3nt: TGTGCCAGCAGCCAAGCCCCCTGGGAGCAGTACTTC; CDR3aa: CASSQAPWEQYF
v_gene: TRBV10-2; d_gene: NA; j_gene: TRBJ1-3; abundance: NA; CDR3nt: TGCGCCAGCGGCGTGAGCTCTGGAAACACCATATATTTT; CDR3aa: CASGVSSGNTIYF
v_gene: TRBV15; d_gene: TRBD1; j_gene: TRBJ2-3; abundance: NA; CDR3nt: TGTGCCACCAGCCGGGACAGGGCCACAGATACGCAGTATTTT; CDR3aa: CATSRDRATDTQYF
v_gene: TRBV9; d_gene: NA; j_gene: TRBJ1-1; abundance: NA; CDR3nt: TGTGCCAGCAGCGCCCAGTGGAGGGTTGACACTGAAGCTTTCTTT; CDR3aa: CASSAQWRVDTEAFF
v_gene: TRBV10-3; d_gene: NA; j_gene: TRBJ2-2; abundance: once; CDR3nt: TGTGCCATCAGTGCGGCAAAATCGAACACCGGGGAGCTGTTTTTT; CDR3aa: CAISAAKSNTGELFF
v_gene: TRBV5-1; d_gene: TRBD2; j_gene: TRBJ2-5; abundance: NA; CDR3nt: TGCGCCAGCAGCGAGTATGCGGGAGGAGAAGAGACCCAGTACTTC; CDR3aa: CASSEYAGGEETQYF
v_gene: TRBV12-5; d_gene: NA; j_gene: TRBJ1-3; abundance: NA; CDR3nt: TGTGCTAGTGGCCGGGGGGCTCAATCGGGAAACACCATATATTTT; CDR3aa: CASGRGAQSGNTIYF
v_gene: TRBV29-1; d_gene: NA; j_gene: TRBJ1-5; abundance: NA; CDR3nt: TGCAGCGTTCAGAACATCAATCAGCCCCAGCATTTT; CDR3aa: CSVQNINQPQHF
v_gene: TRBV11-1; d_gene: TRBD2; j_gene: TRBJ2-2; abundance: NA; CDR3nt: TGTGCCAGCAGCTTACACTCGGGGCGGGAGGCCGGGGAGCTGTTTTTT; CDR3aa: CASSLHSGREAGELFF
v_gene: TRBV5-1; d_gene: NA; j_gene: TRBJ2-3; abundance: NA; CDR3nt: TGCGCCAGCAGCTTGGGGTCCCCCACAGATACGCAGTATTTT; CDR3aa: CASSLGSPTDTQYF
v_gene: TRBV9; d_gene: NA; j_gene: TRBJ1-3; abundance: NA; CDR3nt: TGTGCCAGCAGCGTAGGAACCGGGACGATTGGAAACACCATATATTTT; CDR3aa: CASSVGTGTIGNTIYF
v_gene: TRBV7-2; d_gene: TRBD2; j_gene: TRBJ2-1; abundance: NA; CDR3nt: TGTGCCAGCAGCGGGGGACTAGGTTTCGATGAGCAGTTCTTC; CDR3aa: CASSGGLGFDEQFF
v_gene: TRBV12-5; d_gene: NA; j_gene: TRBJ2-1; abundance: NA; CDR3nt: TGTGCTAGTGGTTTGGTACCGGGCTGGTTATCCTCCTACAATGAGCAGTTCTTC; CDR3aa: CASGLVPGWLSSYNEQFF
v_gene: TRBV6-4; d_gene: NA; j_gene: TRBJ2-3; abundance: NA; CDR3nt: TGTGCCAGCAGGGCCTACCACGGGGCCCCAGATACGCAGTATTTT; CDR3aa: CASRAYHGAPDTQYF
v_gene: TRBV29-1; d_gene: TRBD2; j_gene: TRBJ2-5; abundance: NA; CDR3nt: TGCAGCGCACTGCGGGCGGGGGGGGCAGAGACCCAGTACTTC; CDR3aa: CSALRAGGAETQYF
v_gene: TRBV3-1/TRBV3-2; d_gene: TRBD2; j_gene: TRBJ2-5; abundance: once; CDR3nt: TGTGCCAGCAGCCACGATCCCCTAGCGGGAGAGACCCAGTACTTC; CDR3aa: CASSHDPLAGETQYF
v_gene: TRBV3-1/TRBV3-2; d_gene: TRBD1; j_gene: TRBJ1-1; abundance: NA; CDR3nt: TGTGCCAGCAGCCCGGGACAGTTCATGAACACTGAAGCTTTCTTT; CDR3aa: CASSPGQFMNTEAFF
v_gene: TRBV3-1/TRBV3-2; d_gene: TRBD2; j_gene: TRBJ2-3; abundance: NA; CDR3nt: TGTGCCAGCAGCCACCTCGGGACTAAAGGGGGCACAGATACGCAGTATTTT; CDR3aa: CASSHLGTKGGTDTQYF
v_gene: TRBV2; d_gene: NA; j_gene: TRBJ2-6; abundance: NA; CDR3nt: TGTGCCAGCAGTGAAAGGGTAGGGGCCAACGTCCTGACTTTC; CDR3aa: CASSERVGANVLTF
v_gene: TRBV24-1; d_gene: TRBD2; j_gene: TRBJ2-1; abundance: NA; CDR3nt: TGTGCCACCAGCCCCCCGGGGGGCAATGAGCAGTTCTTC; CDR3aa: CATSPPGGNEQFF
v_gene: TRBV6-2/TRBV6-3; d_gene: NA; j_gene: TRBJ1-1; abundance: NA; CDR3nt: TGTGCCAGCAGTCCCTCAGGGATGGGGGGGACTGAAGCTTTCTTT; CDR3aa: CASSPSGMGGTEAFF
v_gene: TRBV6-5; d_gene: TRBD2; j_gene: TRBJ2-7; abundance: NA; CDR3nt: TGTGCCAGCAGGGAGACTAGCGGGGCTGCCTACGAGCAGTACTTC; CDR3aa: CASRETSGAAYEQYF
v_gene: TRBV27; d_gene: TRBD2; j_gene: TRBJ2-1; abundance: few; CDR3nt: TGTGCCAGCAGTTTATCGATCGCGACTAGCGGGAGGAATGAGCAGTTCTTC; CDR3aa: CASSLSIATSGRNEQFF
v_gene: TRBV19; d_gene: NA; j_gene: TRBJ1-3; abundance: NA; CDR3nt: TGTGCCAGTAGTGGGACTCATGGAAACACCATATATTTT; CDR3aa: CASSGTHGNTIYF
v_gene: TRBV9; d_gene: NA; j_gene: TRBJ2-7; abundance: NA; CDR3nt: TGTGCCAGCAGCGTAGGGGGGGGCAGGGCTTCCTACGAGCAGTACTTC; CDR3aa: CASSVGGGRASYEQYF